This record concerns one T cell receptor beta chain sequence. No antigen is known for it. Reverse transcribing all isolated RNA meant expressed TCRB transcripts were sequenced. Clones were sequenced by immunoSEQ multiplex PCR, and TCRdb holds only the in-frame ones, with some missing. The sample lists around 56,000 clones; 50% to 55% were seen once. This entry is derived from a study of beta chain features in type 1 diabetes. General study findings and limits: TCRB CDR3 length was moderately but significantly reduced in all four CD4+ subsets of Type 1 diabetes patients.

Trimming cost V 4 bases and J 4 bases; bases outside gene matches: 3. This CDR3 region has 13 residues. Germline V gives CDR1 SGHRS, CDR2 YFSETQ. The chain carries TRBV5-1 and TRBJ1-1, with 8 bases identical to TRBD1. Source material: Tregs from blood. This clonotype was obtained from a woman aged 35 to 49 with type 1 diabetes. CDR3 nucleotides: TGCGCCAGCAGCCAGACAGGGGCCACTGAAGCTTTCTTT. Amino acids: CASSQTGATEAFF. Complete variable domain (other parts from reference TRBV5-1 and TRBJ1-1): KAGVTQTPRYLIKTRGQQVTLSCSPISGHRSVSWYQQTPGQGLQFLFEYFSETQRNKGNFPGRFSGRQFSNSRSEMNVSTLELGDSALYLCASSQTGATEAFFGQGTRLTVV.